The 10 T cell receptor beta chains reported below all come from one sample, sequenced in a study of OX40 agonist ivuxolimab in advanced cancers. Library prep was done by the immunoSEQ multiplex PCR assay. Here the immuneACCESS table is served through TCRdb, limited to in-frame sequences with V and J called. Missing clones are a known gap in these copies; in checked studies unresolved V genes cover under half, and the rest lacks a known reason. The sample profile shows some 40,000 clones; roughly nine tenths of them were found once. The ten top clones hold less than 25% of the sample. Sequenced here: CD4+ or CD8+ T cells sorted from blood, sampled in a trial of the OX40 agonist ivuxolimab. Receptors originate from an adult with an advanced solid tumor such as melanoma, head and neck, liver or kidney cancer.

The rearrangement joins TRBV19 to TRBJ2-2; 9 bases are a match to TRBD2. With V trimmed by 5 bases and J by 4 bases, 14 bases remained unmatched. CDR1 and CDR2 from the germline V gene are LNHDA and SQIVND (reference sequence). The CDR3 covers 18 residues. The CDR3 region has the DNA TGTGCCAGTAGTCGTTCAGGAGGAGTAGCGGGAGTCACCGGGGAGCTGTTTTTT. Its translation is CASSRSGGVAGVTGELFF.

The J gene is TRBJ2-2, the V gene TRBV2, with a possible D match to TRBD2 (6 bases). Germline V gives CDR1 SNHLY, CDR2 FYNNEI. This CDR3 contains 13 residues. With 8 bases removed from V and 3 bases from J, the gap between germline ends came to 10 bases. In DNA form, the CDR3 reads TGTGCCAGCGGAGGGGTGGACACCGGGGAGCTGTTTTTT. Residues: CASGGVDTGELFF.

The J gene is TRBJ2-7, the V gene TRBV11-1; TRBD1 aligns across 9 bases. The CDR3 runs to 13 residues. The V gene end was trimmed by 4 bases and the J gene end by 7 bases; junction bases not matched to a gene: 5. Germline lookup yields CDR1 SGHAT and CDR2 FQDESV (reference sequence). The CDR3 DNA sequence: TGTGCCAGCAGCTGGACAGGGGCCGAGGAGCAGTACTTC. Protein product: CASSWTGAEEQYF. Supplemented by reference TRBV11-1 and TRBJ2-7, the full variable domain reads EAEVAQSPRYKITEKSQAVAFWCDPISGHATLYWYRQILGQGPELLVQFQDESVVDDSQLPKDRFSAERLKGVDSTLKIQPAELGDSAMYLCASSWTGAEEQYFGPGTRLTVT.

The rearrangement joins TRBV5-1 to TRBJ2-7, with D perhaps TRBD1 or TRBD2 (6 bases each). CDR1 is SGHRS, CDR2 YFSETQ, per germline. V was cut by 7 bases and J by 3 bases, with 14 bases left in between. The length of the CDR3 is 13 residues. CDR3 sequence (DNA): TGCGCCAGCCGAGGGGGGATTGACTACGAGCAGTACTTC. Amino acids: CASRGGIDYEQYF.

J is TRBJ2-7 and V is TRBV28; TRBD1 agrees at 11 bases. J gave up 3 bases and V 6 bases, and 19 bases lay outside the gene matches. Per the germline V gene, CDR1 is MDHEN and CDR2 is SYDVKM. The CDR3 is 19 residues long. For the CDR3, the DNA is TGTGCCAGCAGCCCCGGGACAGGGGGTCCCCTCCTGTGGGGCTACGAGCAGTACTTC. As protein: CASSPGTGGPLLWGYEQYF.

The V and J genes are TRBV4-2 and TRBJ1-2, with unresolved D. The CDR3 has 15 amino acids. Trimming took 3 bases from V and 8 from J, leaving 19 bases between them. CDR1 and CDR2 (germline): LGHNA, YNFKEQ. This CDR3 is CASSQSTGLLEGYTF. The DNA of the CDR3 is TGTGCCAGCAGCCAGTCGACCGGACTCCTTGAGGGCTACACCTTC.

The rearrangement uses TRBV6-5 and TRBJ2-5; either TRBD1 or TRBD2 may supply D (6 bases each). Germline V gene data show CDR1 as MNHEY and CDR2 as SVGAGI. This CDR3 comprises 12 residues. V was cut by 2 bases and J by 11 bases, with 12 bases left in between. CDR3 protein: CASSYRGGGQYF. Written as DNA, the CDR3 is TGTGCCAGCAGTTACCGCGGAGGGGGACAGTACTTC.

The chain's CDR3 is CASSLVQGVRNQPQHF. DNA for the CDR3: TGTGCCAGCTCACTTGTACAGGGGGTGCGGAATCAGCCCCAGCATTTT. The V and J genes are TRBV18 and TRBJ1-5; 8 bases agree with TRBD1. There are 16 residues in the CDR3. The germline CDR1 and CDR2 sequences are KGHSH and LQKENI. With V trimmed by 4 bases and J by 4 bases, 9 bases remained unmatched.

The rearrangement links TRBV30 to TRBJ1-6; possibly TRBD1 for D (5 bases). V lost 0 bases and J lost 5, with 17 bases in between. The CDR3 loop spans 17 amino acids. CDR1 is GTSNPN, CDR2 SVGIG, per germline (reference sequence). CDR3: CAWSVGVVDGDNSPLHF. The CDR3 DNA sequence: TGTGCCTGGAGTGTGGGGGTCGTGGATGGTGATAATTCACCCCTCCACTTT.

The rearrangement joins TRBV27 to TRBJ2-7; 9 bases are shared with TRBD1. CDR3 length: 13 residues. Per germline, CDR1 MNHEY and CDR2 SMNVEV (reference sequence). The trim removed 6 bases at V and 3 bases at J, leaving 3 bases unmatched. CDR3 DNA sequence: TGTGCCAGCAGAAGGGGACAGGGCTACGAGCAGTACTTC. It encodes CASRRGQGYEQYF.